The following is a TCR beta chain sequence with its context. The CDR3 covers 14 residues. Deletions cut 6 bases from V and 7 bases from J, with 13 bases between. Germline CDR1 is MNHEY and CDR2 is SVGAGI. TCR alpha and TCR beta cDNA libraries carrying sample barcodes and UMIs came from 5'RACE with constant-segment primers. TCRdb used MiXCR to reprocess the 5' RACE reads, holding one entry per CDR3 protein. The table has approximately 300,000 distinct CDR3 sequences, more than 15% seen once. These data belong to a study of T-cell memory formation after mild COVID-19. Overall study context: TCR clusters showed largely donor specificity.

The sequenced sample was PBMCs or a T cell subset sorted from them (not recorded which). The chain carries TRBV6-5 and TRBJ1-6; D possibly corresponds to TRBD1 (5 bases). The receptor was derived from a young man who had mild COVID-19 (a few samples of this study predate the infection). Cell type and time point are not known. CDR3: CASSRTGNNSPLHF. As DNA, the CDR3 is TGTGCCAGCAGCCGAACAGGAAACAATTCACCCCTCCACTTT.